Reported below is one TCR beta chain. Its recognized antigen is unknown. No base qualities exist here, and no much larger clone lies one base off it. The treatment or condition tag for this specimen amounts to: live attenuated yellow fever vaccine strain. A standard Ficoll-Paque protocol was used to isolate PBMCs from peripheral blood. Dynabeads CD4 and CD8 positive selection kits were used to isolate the CD4 and CD8 T-cell fractions. RNA was extracted with TriZol from bulk PBMCs, CD4 and CD8 fractions, and dextramer-positive and dextramer-negative fractions. This sample was included in a study of T cells after yellow fever vaccination (dated by TCRdb to between 2018 and 2020). At the level of the whole study: The SMART-Seq v4 Ultra Low Input RNA kit was used to prepare libraries from fractions with low cell numbers. Bulk TCR alpha and beta repertoires were sequenced longitudinally to track T-cell clones before and after primary and booster YFV17D yellow fever vaccination. Two healthy male donors made up the cohort, one aged 18 to 30 years and the other aged 30 to 40 years. Blood samples were taken at several timepoints before and after primary and secondary immunization, and bulk PBMC replicates and cell subsets were isolated.

The full study reports these points: The study included only a couple of donors, which limits how far the findings can be generalized. After the booster, most of the clones that had expanded following primary vaccination were detected again (about 95% of CD4 and 88% of CD8), which suggests that memory was broadly maintained. FACS-sorted repertoires could contain abundant contaminating clonotypes from the bulk population, so computational filtering was required. A small share of clonotypes occurred in both CD4 and CD8 compartments, likely arising from convergent recombination. The secondary T-cell response was weaker than the primary response but faster, peaking on day 5 instead of day 15.

The reads were generated on an Illumina NovaSeq 6000. TCR cDNA was synthesized by 5'RACE template switching, through which a universal primer site and unique molecular identifiers were introduced. Priming for cDNA synthesis came from both the TCR alpha and TCR beta constant segments. Library amplification involved two PCR steps, and the second step added sample barcodes and sequencing adapters. Sequencing of the libraries was done on either Illumina HiSeq 2500 (2x100 bp) or NovaSeq (2x150 bp). As for how the authors treated the data: Reads were demultiplexed and collapsed into UMI consensus sequences with MIGEC, and V(D)J alignment was performed with MiXCR. Using edgeR on replicate PBMC samples, clonotypes were called vaccine-responding if FDR was below 0.01 and the log2 fold change was above 5 up to day 15. Bulk clonotypes were assigned CD4 or CD8 identity according to which sequenced CD4 or CD8 repertoire held them at higher abundance. TCRdb itself trimmed the public reads at Q25 with fastp, ran MiXCR and retained productive beta chains. Rows are combined by CDR3 protein, so each entry shows the most common genes and DNA. The V and J calls and clone size come from TCRdb's table, not from the authors' own analysis. The table for this sample lists some 340,000 distinct CDR3 sequences; about 10% of them were counted only once. The ten largest clones represent 3% to 3.5% of the sample.

The cysteine opens and the phenylalanine closes a CDR3 of 18 amino acids. Only the CDR3 part of the read is kept: 54 bases, read in frame from the first base. The rearrangement joined TRBV21-1 to TRBJ2-3; TRBD1, as called in the table, went unchecked against the DNA. TRBV21-1 is marked as a pseudogene. The sequences come from CD4+ T cells sorted from PBMCs, collected 45 days after the yellow fever booster vaccination. The clonotype was recovered from a man younger than 35 who received the YFV17D yellow fever vaccine. The CDR3 protein is CASSPHVGSGPSTDTQYF. The sequenced DNA is TGTGCCAGCAGCCCCCACGTCGGATCCGGGCCGAGCACAGATACGCAGTATTTT.